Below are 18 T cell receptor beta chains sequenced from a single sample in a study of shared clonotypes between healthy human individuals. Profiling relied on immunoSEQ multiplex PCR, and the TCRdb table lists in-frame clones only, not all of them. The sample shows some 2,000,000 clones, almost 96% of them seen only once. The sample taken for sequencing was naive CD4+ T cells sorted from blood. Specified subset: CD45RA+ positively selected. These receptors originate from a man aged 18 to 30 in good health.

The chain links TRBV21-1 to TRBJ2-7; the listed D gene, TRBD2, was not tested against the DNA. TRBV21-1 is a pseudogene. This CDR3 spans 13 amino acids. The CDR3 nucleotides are TGTGCCAGCAGCAAAGTTAGCAACTACGAGCAGTACTTC. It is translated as CASSKVSNYEQYF.

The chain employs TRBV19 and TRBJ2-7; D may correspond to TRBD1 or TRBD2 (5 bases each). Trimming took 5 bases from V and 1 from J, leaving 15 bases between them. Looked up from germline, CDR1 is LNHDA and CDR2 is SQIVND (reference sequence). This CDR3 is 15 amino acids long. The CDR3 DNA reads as TGTGCCAGTAGTCCGTCCGGGGCCGGGTCCTACGAGCAGTACTTC. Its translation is CASSPSGAGSYEQYF.

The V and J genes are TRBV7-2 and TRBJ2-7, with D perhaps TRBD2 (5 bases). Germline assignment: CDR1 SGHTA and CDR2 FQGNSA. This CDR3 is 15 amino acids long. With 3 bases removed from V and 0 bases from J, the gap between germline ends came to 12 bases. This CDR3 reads CASSFAGGGSYEQYF. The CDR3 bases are TGTGCCAGCAGCTTCGCCGGAGGAGGCTCCTACGAGCAGTACTTC.

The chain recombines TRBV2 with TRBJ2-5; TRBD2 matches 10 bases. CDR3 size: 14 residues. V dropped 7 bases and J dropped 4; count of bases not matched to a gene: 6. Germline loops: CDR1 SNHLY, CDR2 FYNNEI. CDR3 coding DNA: TGTGCCAGCAAGCTAGCGGGAGCGGGAGAGACCCAGTACTTC. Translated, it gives CASKLAGAGETQYF.

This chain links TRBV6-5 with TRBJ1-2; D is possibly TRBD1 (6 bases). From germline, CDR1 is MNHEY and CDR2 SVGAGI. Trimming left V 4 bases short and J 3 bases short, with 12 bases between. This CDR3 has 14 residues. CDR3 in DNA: TGTGCCAGCAGTTCCGGGGGGGGCGACTATGGCTACACCTTC. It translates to CASSSGGGDYGYTF.

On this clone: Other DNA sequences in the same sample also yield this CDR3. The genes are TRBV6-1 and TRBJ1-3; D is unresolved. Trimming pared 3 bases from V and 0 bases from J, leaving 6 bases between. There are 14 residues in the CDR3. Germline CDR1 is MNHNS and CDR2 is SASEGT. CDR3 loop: CASSEASSGNTIYF. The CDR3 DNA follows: TGTGCCAGCAGTGAGGCCAGCTCTGGAAACACCATATATTTT.

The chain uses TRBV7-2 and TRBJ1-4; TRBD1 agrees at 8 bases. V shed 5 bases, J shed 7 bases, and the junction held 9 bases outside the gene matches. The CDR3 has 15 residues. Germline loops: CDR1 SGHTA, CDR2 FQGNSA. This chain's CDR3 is CASSPRTGRTEKLFF. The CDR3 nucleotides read TGTGCCAGCAGCCCCAGGACAGGGCGGACTGAAAAACTGTTTTTT.

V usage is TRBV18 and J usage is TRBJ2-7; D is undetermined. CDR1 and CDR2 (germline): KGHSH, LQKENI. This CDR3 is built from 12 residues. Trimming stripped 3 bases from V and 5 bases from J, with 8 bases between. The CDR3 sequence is CASSPTENEQYF. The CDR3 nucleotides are TGTGCCAGCTCACCGACCGAAAACGAGCAGTACTTC. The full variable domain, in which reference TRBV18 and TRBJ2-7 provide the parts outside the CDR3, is NAGVMQNPRHLVRRRGQEARLRCSPMKGHSHVYWYRQLPEEGLKFMVYLQKENIIDESGMPKERFSAEFPKEGPSILRIQQVVRGDSAAYFCASSPTENEQYFGPGTRLTVT.

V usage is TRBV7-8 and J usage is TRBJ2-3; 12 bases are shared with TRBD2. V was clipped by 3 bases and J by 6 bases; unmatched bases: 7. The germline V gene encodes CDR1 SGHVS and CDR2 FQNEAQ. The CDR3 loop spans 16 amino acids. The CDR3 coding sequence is TGTGCCAGCAGCTTGACTGGACTAGCGGGATTCGATACGCAGTATTTT. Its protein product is CASSLTGLAGFDTQYF.

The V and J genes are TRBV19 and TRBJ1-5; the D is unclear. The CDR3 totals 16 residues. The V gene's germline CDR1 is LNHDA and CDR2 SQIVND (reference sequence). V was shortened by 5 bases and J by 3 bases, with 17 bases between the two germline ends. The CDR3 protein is CASSPARNRHNQPQHF. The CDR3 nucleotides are TGTGCCAGTAGTCCCGCACGGAACCGCCACAATCAGCCCCAGCATTTT.

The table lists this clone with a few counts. CDR3 DNA sequence: TGCGCCAGCAGCCTCGGGACAGCCCAGGCCCAGTACTTC. This encodes CASSLGTAQAQYF. The rearrangement uses TRBV4-1 and TRBJ2-5, with 7 bases that match TRBD1. J gave up 9 bases and V 4 bases, and 8 bases lay outside the gene matches. Germline V gene lookup returns CDR1 MGHRA and CDR2 YSYEKL. This CDR3 has 13 amino acids.

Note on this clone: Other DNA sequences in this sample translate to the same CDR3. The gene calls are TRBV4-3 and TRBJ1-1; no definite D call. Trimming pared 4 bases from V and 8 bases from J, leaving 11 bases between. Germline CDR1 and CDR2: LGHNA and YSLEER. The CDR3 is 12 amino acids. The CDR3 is CASSRANTEAFF. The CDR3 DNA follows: TGCGCCAGCAGCCGCGCCAATACGGAAGCTTTCTTT.

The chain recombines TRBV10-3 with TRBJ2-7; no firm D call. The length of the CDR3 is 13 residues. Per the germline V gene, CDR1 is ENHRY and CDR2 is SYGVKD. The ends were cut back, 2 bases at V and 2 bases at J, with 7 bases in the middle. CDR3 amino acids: CAISERSTYEQYF. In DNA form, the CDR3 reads TGTGCCATCAGTGAGAGGTCTACCTACGAGCAGTACTTC.

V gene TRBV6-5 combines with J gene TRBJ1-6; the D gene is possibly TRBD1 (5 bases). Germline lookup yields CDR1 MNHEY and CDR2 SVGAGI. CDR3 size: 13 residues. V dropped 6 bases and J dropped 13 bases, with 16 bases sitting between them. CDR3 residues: CASRGTSRVPLHF. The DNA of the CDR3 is TGTGCCAGCAGGGGGACGTCCAGGGTCCCCCTCCACTTT.

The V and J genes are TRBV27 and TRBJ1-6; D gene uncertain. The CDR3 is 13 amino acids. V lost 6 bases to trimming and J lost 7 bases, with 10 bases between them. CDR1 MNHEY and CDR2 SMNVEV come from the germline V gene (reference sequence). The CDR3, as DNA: TGTGCCAGCAGCCGGGCCCAGAATTCACCCCTCCACTTT. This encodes CASSRAQNSPLHF.

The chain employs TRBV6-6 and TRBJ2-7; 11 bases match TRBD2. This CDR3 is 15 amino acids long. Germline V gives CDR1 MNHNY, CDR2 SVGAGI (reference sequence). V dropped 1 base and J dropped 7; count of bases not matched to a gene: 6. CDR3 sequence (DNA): TGTGCCAGCAGTTACTTTACTAGCGGGAGAAAAGAGCAGTACTTC. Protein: CASSYFTSGRKEQYF.

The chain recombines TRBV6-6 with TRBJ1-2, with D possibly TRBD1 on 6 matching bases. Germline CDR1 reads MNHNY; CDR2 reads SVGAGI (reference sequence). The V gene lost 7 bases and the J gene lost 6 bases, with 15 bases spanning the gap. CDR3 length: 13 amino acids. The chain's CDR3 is CASMGGPVDGYTF. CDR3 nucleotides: TGTGCCAGCATGGGGGGGCCTGTCGATGGCTACACCTTC.

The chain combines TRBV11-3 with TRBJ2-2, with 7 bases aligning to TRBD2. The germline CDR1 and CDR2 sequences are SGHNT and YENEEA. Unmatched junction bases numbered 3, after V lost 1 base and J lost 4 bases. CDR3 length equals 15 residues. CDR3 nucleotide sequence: TGTGCCAGCAGCTTAGGCGGGAGAGGCACCGGGGAGCTGTTTTTT. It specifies CASSLGGRGTGELFF.